The present T cell receptor beta chain was sequenced within a study of OX40 agonist ivuxolimab in advanced cancers. Study overall: At doses from 0.01 to 10 mg/kg, patients were given intravenous ivuxolimab every 2 weeks. Study-level points and caveats: In a subset of nonresponders, normalized T-cell clonal expansion was also low. CD8+ T cells were the subset that, on average, had more expanded clones than CD4+.

Anyone with autoimmune disease history or systemic immunosuppression was excluded. The data were produced by immunoSEQ multiplex PCR, yet TCRdb's version contains in-frame clones alone and is incomplete. The sample carries around 110,000 clones, 90% recorded once. Comment on this clone: Its antigen is not identified.

This clonotype was sampled from an adult with an advanced solid tumor such as melanoma, head and neck, liver or kidney cancer. Source: CD4+ or CD8+ T cells sorted from blood, taken in a trial of the OX40 agonist ivuxolimab.

CDR3 nucleotides: TGCGCCAGCAGCCGGCAACCAATAGGGGGATTGAGCAGCTCCTATAATTCACCCCTCCACTTT. Translation: CASSRQPIGGLSSSYNSPLHF. The chain joins TRBV4-3 to TRBJ1-6; weak D call: TRBD1 (6 bases). The CDR3 totals 21 residues. Germline values: CDR1 LGHNA, CDR2 YSLEER. Trimming shortened V by 4 bases and J by 0 bases, and 25 bases separated the two germline ends.